Given below is one T cell receptor beta chain in context. Its target is unknown. The data are from a study of vaccination and CD4 T cells after COVID-19. Researchers used the Oncomine TCR Beta short-read assay to sequence DNA from cultured CD4+ T cells. TCRdb re-called the PCR reads with MiXCR, one entry per CDR3 protein. The data hold approximately 21,000 distinct CDR3 sequences, with under 65% observed a single time. As for treatment: approximately nine-day PBMC culture with coronavirus spike peptide pools or control peptides (ViraFEST assay). The sample was CD4+ T cells from blood, cultured in vitro, taken after SARS-CoV-2 vaccination. The TCR was taken from a human donor who received a COVID-19 vaccine.

The CDR3 here is CASSPTSGGADTQYF. Written as DNA, the CDR3 is TGTGCCAGCAGCCCAACTAGCGGGGGGGCAGATACGCAGTATTTT. The chain employs TRBV2 and TRBJ2-3; 13 bases line up with TRBD2. The CDR3 totals 15 residues. The V and J ends lost 6 bases and 4 bases, in that order; junction bases with no gene match: 4. Germline V CDR1 and CDR2: SNHLY, FYNNEI.